This TCR beta chain comes out of a study of spatial heterogeneity in lung cancer (dated 2019 in TCRdb). General notes on the study: The donors were more than 65 patients from the lung TRACERx cohort who had early-stage, untreated non-small cell lung cancer. Follow-up PBMC samples were sequenced whenever available, and the median time to follow-up was 2 to 3 years after resection. Beta-chain transcripts were consistently detected in greater numbers than alpha-chain transcripts, which likely reflects a higher abundance of beta-chain transcripts. In the raw uncorrected reads, each unique combination of TCR and UMI appeared on average more than ten times. The study quantitatively compared TCR alpha and beta repertoires across multiple tumor regions, matched nontumor lung and blood in non-small cell lung cancer. The study linked features of the TCR repertoire to counts of nonsynonymous mutations, which were determined by whole-exome sequencing of tumor tissue. Both alpha and beta chains were TCR-sequenced in around 230 tumor regions, some 64 matched nontumor lung samples and 45 to 60 PBMC samples obtained at surgery. Study-wide findings and limitations: Only 14 patients were included in comparisons of baseline and follow-up blood repertoires. Confirming at a functional level the hypothesis that regional TCRs recognize regional mutations was considered to require additional single-cell paired TCR alpha and beta sequencing. Ubiquitous expanded tumor TCRs showed up in blood more often at tumor resection than at routine follow-up.

The time point label of this sample denotes: blood at routine non-recurrence follow-up after resection. Whole RNA extracted from tumor and nontumor lung tissue, or from cryopreserved PBMC samples, was used for TCR sequencing without cell sorting. Patients were selected for TCR sequencing only if sufficient RNA was available from at least two tumor regions. CDR1 is given as SEHNR and CDR2 as FQNEAQ, both from the germline V gene (reference sequence). The V end loses 2 bases and the J end loses 9 bases, and a stretch of 14 bases separates them. CDR3 length: 14 amino acids, cysteine to phenylalanine. Of all the DNA, just the CDR3 is kept, 42 bases in frame from base 1. The receptor library was made with 5' RACE. Sequencing was performed on a NextSeq 500. The TCR library protocol attached a unique molecular identifier to each TCR cDNA molecule to allow correction of PCR and sequencing errors. On the authors' methods: TCR identification, UMI-based error correction and CDR3 extraction were performed with Decombinator tools. Expanded TCRs were defined as those above a frequency of 2 per 1,000, corresponding to the top 1% of the tumor frequency distribution. Each repertoire was subsampled 100 times to 5,000 TCRs, after which Renyi diversity was computed with the R vegan package. To build CDR3 similarity networks, amino acid triplet string-kernel similarity was used, and CDR3s were connected when their pairwise similarity was above 0.82. TCRdb ran its own pipeline on the public reads, namely fastp trimming at Q25 and MiXCR clone calling, and kept in-frame beta chains. Rows are combined by CDR3 protein, so each entry shows the most common genes and DNA. The V and J calls come from TCRdb's annotation, not from the publication. Here the sample has around 100,000 distinct CDR3 sequences; roughly a tenth occur a single time. The ten largest make up more than 20% of the sample.

A remark on this clonotype: Its antigen is still unknown. No per-base quality is available; no much larger clone lies one base away.

This sequence uses TRBV7-9 and TRBJ2-1; TRBD1 is a possible D gene, resting on 6 matching bases. The source material was PBMCs, sampled at follow-up. This TCR was recovered from a female donor with early-stage non-small cell lung cancer. At the DNA level, the sequence is TGTGCCAGCAGCTTACAACCCAGGGGCGCTGAGCAGTTCTTC. Its product reads: CASSLQPRGAEQFF.